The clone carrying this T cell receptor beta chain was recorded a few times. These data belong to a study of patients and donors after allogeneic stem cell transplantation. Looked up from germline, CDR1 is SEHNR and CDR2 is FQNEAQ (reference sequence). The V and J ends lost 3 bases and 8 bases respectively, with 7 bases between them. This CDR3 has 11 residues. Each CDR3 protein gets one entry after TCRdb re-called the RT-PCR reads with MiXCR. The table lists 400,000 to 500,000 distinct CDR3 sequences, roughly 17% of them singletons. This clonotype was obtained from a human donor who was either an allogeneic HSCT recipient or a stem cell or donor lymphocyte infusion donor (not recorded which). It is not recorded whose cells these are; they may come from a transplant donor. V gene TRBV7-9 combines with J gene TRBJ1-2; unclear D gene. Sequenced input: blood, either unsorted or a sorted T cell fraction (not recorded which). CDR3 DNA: TGTGCCAGCAGCTTCGGGAGGGGCTACACCTTC. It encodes CASSFGRGYTF.